Here is one T cell receptor beta chain with its context. Between the trimmed V and J ends, which lost 6 bases and 0 bases, there was a span of 21 bases. CDR1 ENHRY and CDR2 SYGVKD come from the germline V gene. The CDR3 sequence is 17 residues long. This sample stems from a study of CD8 T cells in Susac syndrome. Study overall: Patients with Susac syndrome had blood drawn and were at that point therapy-naive, on corticosteroids, or on intravenous immunoglobulin alone.

Random hexamers served to reverse transcribe about 0.45 to 1 ug RNA. TCRdb re-called the immunoSEQ multiplex PCR reads through MiXCR, storing one row per CDR3 protein. The table records tens of thousands of distinct CDR3 sequences, roughly 95% of them present only once. Peripheral blood CD8+ and CD4+ T cells were profiled by TCR beta sequencing. In Susac syndrome patients, recently defined diagnostic criteria for definite or probable disease were met. Bulk CD8+ and CD4+ cells came from magnetic negative isolation; CD8+ TEMRA by FACS. The sequence was obtained from a human donor with Susac syndrome. The chain carries TRBV10-3 and TRBJ2-7; maybe TRBD2 (5 bases). What was sequenced was CD8+ T cells from PBMCs. The CDR3 protein is CAIRDEGNTGPSYEQYF. DNA of the CDR3: TGTGCCATCAGAGACGAGGGAAACACCGGACCCTCCTACGAGCAGTACTTC.